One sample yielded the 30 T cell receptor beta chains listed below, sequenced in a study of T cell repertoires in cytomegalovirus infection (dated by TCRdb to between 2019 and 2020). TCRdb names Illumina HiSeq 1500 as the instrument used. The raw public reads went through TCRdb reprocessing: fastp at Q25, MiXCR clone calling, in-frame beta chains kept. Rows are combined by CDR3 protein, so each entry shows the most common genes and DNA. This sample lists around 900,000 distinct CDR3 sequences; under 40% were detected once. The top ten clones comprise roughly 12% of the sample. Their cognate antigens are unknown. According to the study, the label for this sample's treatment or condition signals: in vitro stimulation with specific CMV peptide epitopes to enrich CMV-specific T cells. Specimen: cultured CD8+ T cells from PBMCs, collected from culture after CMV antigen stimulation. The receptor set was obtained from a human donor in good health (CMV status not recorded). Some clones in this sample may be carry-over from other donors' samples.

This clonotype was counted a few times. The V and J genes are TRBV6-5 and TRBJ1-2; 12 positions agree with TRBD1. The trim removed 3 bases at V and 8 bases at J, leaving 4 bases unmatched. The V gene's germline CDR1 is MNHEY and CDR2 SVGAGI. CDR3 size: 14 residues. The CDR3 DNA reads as TGTGCCAGCAGTTATGGGACAGGGGGCACGGGCTACACCTTC. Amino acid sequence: CASSYGTGGTGYTF.

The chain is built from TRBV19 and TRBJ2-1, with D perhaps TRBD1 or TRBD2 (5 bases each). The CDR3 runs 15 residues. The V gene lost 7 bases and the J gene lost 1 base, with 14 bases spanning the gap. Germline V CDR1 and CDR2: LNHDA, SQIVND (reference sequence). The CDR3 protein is CASKMGVRSYNEQFF. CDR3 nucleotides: TGTGCCAGTAAAATGGGGGTCCGGTCCTACAATGAGCAGTTCTTC.

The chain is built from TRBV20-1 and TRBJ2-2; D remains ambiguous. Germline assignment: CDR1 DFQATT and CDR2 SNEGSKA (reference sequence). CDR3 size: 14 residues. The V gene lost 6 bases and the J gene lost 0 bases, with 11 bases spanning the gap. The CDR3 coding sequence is TGCAGTGCCCCTGACATACCGAACACCGGGGAGCTGTTTTTT. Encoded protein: CSAPDIPNTGELFF.

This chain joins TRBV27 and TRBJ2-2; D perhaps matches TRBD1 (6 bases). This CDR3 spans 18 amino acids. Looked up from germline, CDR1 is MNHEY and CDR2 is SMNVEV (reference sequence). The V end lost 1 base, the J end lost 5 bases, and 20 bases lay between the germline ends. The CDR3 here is CASSLWGPPGQLTGELFF. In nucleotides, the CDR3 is TGTGCCAGCAGTTTATGGGGCCCCCCGGGACAATTGACCGGGGAGCTGTTTTTT.

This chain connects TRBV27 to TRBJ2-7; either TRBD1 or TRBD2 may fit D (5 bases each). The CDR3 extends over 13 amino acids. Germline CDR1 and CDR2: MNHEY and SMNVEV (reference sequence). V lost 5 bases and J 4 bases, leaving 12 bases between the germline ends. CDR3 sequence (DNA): TGTGCCAGCAGTAAGGGACGGTATTACGAGCAGTACTTC. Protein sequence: CASSKGRYYEQYF.

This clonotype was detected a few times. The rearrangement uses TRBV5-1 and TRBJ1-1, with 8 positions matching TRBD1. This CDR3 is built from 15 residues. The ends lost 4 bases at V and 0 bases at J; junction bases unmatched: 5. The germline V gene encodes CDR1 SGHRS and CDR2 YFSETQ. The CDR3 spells CASSAAGGLNTEAFF. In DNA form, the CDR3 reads TGCGCCAGCAGCGCCGCAGGGGGCCTGAACACTGAAGCTTTCTTT.

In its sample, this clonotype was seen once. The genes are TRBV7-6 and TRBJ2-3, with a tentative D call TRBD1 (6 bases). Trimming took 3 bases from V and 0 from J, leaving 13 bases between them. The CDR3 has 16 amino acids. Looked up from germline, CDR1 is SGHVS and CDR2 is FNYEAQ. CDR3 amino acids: CASSLRTVRSTDTQYF. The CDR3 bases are TGTGCCAGCAGCTTGAGGACAGTCCGTAGCACAGATACGCAGTATTTT.

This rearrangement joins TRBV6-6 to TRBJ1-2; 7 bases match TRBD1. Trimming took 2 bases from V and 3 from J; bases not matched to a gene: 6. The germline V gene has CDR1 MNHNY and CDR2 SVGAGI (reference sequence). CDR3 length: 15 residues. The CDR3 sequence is CASSYTAGGDYGYTF. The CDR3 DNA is TGTGCCAGCAGTTACACAGCAGGGGGGGACTATGGCTACACCTTC.

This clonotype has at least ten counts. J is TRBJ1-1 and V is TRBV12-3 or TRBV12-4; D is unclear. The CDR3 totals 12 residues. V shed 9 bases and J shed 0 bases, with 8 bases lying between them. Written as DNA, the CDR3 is TGTGCCAGTAAAAGACTGAACACTGAAGCTTTCTTT. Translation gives CASKRLNTEAFF.

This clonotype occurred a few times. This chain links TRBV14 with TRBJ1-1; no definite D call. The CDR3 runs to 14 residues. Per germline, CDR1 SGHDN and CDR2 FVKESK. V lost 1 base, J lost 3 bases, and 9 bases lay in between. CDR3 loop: CASSQVGGDTEAFF. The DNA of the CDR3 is TGTGCCAGCAGCCAAGTCGGCGGAGACACTGAAGCTTTCTTT.

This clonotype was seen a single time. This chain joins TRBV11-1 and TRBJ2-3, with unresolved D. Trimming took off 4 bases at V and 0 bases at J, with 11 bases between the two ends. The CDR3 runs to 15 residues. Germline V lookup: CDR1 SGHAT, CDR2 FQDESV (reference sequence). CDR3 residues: CASSYDMFSTDTQYF. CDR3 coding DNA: TGTGCCAGCAGCTATGACATGTTTAGCACAGATACGCAGTATTTT.

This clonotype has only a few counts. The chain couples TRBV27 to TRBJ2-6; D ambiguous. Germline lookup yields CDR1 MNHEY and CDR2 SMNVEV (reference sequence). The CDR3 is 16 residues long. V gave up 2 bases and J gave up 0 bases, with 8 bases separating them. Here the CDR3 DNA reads TGTGCCAGCAGTTTACCCACGACCTCTGGGGCCAACGTCCTGACTTTC. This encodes CASSLPTTSGANVLTF.

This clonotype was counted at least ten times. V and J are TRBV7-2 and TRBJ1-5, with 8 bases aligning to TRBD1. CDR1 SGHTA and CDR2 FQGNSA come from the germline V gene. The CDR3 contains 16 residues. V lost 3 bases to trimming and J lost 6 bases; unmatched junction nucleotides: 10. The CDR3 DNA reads TGTGCCAGCAGCTTGCGGACCGACAGGGGTCCTCAGCCCCAGCATTTT. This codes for CASSLRTDRGPQPQHF.

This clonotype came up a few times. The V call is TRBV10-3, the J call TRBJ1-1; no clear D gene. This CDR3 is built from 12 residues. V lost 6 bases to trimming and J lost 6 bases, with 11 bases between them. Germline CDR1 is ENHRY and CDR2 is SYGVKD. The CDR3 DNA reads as TGTGCCATCAGATCAGGTGGGGCTGAAGCTTTCTTT. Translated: CAIRSGGAEAFF.

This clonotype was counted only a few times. The CDR3 protein is CASSYSFSGGPNYGYTF. The CDR3 bases are TGTGCCAGCAGTTACTCGTTTTCAGGGGGCCCCAACTATGGCTACACCTTC. The chain couples TRBV6-5 to TRBJ1-2, with 8 bases lining up with TRBD1. V was clipped by 0 bases and J by 2 bases; unmatched bases: 8. The CDR3 runs 17 residues. CDR1 is MNHEY and CDR2 is SVGAGI in the germline V gene.

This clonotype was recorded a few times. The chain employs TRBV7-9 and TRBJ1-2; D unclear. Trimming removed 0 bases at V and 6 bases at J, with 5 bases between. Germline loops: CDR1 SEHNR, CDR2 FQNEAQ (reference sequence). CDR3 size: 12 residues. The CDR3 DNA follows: TGTGCCAGCAGCTTAGCGACGGATGGCTACACCTTC. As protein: CASSLATDGYTF.

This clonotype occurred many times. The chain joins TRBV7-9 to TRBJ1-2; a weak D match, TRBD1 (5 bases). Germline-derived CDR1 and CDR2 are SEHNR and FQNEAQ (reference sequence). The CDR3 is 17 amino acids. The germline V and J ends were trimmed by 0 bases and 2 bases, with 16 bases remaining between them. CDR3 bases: TGTGCCAGCAGCTTAGCAGGGGCCGGCGGACCAAACTATGGCTACACCTTC. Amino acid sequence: CASSLAGAGGPNYGYTF.

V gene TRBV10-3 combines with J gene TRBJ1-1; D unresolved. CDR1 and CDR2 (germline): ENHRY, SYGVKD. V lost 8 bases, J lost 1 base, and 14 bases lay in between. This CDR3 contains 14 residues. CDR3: CAISLMDSNTEAFF. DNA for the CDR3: TGTGCCATCTCTCTGATGGACTCGAACACTGAAGCTTTCTTT.

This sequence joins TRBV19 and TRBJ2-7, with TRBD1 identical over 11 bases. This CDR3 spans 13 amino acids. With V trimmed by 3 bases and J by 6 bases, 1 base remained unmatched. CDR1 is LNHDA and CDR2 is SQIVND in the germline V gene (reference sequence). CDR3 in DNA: TGTGCCAGTAGTATCGGGACAGGGGGCGAGCAGTACGTC. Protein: CASSIGTGGEQYV.

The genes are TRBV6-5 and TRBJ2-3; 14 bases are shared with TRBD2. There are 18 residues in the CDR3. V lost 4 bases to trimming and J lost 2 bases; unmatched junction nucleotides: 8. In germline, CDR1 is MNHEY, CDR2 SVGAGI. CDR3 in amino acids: CASSLSGTSGGLTDTQYF. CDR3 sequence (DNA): TGTGCCAGCAGTTTATCCGGGACTAGCGGGGGACTCACAGATACGCAGTATTTT.

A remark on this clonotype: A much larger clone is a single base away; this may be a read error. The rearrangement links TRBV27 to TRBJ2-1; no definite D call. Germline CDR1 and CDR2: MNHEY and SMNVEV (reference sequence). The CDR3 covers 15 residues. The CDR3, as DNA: TGTACCAGCAGTTTATGGAGCCCCGAGGACAATGAGCAGTTCTTC. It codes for CTSSLWSPEDNEQFF.

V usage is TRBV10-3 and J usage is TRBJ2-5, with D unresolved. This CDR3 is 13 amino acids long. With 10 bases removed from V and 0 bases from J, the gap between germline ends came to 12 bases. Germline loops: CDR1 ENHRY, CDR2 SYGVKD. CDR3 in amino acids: CATTPDYQETQYF. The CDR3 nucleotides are TGTGCCACCACACCGGATTACCAAGAGACCCAGTACTTC.

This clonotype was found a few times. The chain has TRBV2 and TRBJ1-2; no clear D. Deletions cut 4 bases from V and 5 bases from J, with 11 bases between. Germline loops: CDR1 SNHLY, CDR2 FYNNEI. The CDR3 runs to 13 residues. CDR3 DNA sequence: TGTGCCAGCAGTGGCCGGACGGAGTATGGCTACACCTTC. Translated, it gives CASSGRTEYGYTF.

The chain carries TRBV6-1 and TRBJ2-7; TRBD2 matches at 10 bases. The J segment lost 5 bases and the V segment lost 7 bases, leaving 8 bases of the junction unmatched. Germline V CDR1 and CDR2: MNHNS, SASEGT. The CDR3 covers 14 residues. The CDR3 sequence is CASTQRGGLNEQYF. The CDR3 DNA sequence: TGTGCCAGCACTCAGCGGGGGGGCCTCAACGAGCAGTACTTC.

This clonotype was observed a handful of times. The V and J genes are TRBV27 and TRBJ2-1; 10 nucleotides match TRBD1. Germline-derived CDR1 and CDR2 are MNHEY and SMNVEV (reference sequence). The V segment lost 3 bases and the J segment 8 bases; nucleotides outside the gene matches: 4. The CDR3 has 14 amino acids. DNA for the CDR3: TGTGCCAGCAGTTTGACAGGGGGCGGGTATGAGCAGTTCTTC. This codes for CASSLTGGGYEQFF.

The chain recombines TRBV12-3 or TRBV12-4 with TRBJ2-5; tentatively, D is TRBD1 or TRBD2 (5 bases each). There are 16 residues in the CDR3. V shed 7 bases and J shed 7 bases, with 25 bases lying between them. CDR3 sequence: CASIGGRPDLLRTQYF. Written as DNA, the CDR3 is TGTGCCAGCATTGGGGGTCGCCCCGACCTGCTCCGGACCCAGTACTTC.

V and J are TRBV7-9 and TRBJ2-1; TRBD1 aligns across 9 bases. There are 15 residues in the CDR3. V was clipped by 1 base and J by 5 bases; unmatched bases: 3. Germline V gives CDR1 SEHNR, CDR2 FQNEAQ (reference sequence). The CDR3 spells CASSLVDRGDNEQFF. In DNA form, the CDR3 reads TGTGCCAGCAGCTTAGTAGACAGGGGGGACAATGAGCAGTTCTTC.

CDR3 nucleotide sequence: TGTGCCAGCAGTCCCAGGGGACTCCACAATGAGCAGTTCTTC. It translates to CASSPRGLHNEQFF. The rearrangement links TRBV12-3 or TRBV12-4 to TRBJ2-1; either TRBD1 or TRBD2 may fit D (6 bases each). The CDR3 is 14 amino acids. Trimming pared 5 bases from V and 5 bases from J, leaving 13 bases between.

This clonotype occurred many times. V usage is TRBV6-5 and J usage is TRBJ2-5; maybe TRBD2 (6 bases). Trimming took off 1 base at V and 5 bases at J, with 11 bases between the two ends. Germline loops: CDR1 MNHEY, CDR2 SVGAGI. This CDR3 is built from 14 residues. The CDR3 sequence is CASSYYGGRETQYF. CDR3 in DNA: TGTGCCAGCAGTTACTACGGGGGACGGGAGACCCAGTACTTC.

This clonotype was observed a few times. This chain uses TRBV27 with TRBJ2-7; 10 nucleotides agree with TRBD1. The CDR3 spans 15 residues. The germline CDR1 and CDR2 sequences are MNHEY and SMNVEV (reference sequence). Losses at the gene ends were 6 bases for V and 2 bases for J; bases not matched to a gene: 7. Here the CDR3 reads CASSTFGTGAYEQYF. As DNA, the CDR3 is TGTGCCAGCAGCACCTTTGGGACAGGGGCCTACGAGCAGTACTTC.